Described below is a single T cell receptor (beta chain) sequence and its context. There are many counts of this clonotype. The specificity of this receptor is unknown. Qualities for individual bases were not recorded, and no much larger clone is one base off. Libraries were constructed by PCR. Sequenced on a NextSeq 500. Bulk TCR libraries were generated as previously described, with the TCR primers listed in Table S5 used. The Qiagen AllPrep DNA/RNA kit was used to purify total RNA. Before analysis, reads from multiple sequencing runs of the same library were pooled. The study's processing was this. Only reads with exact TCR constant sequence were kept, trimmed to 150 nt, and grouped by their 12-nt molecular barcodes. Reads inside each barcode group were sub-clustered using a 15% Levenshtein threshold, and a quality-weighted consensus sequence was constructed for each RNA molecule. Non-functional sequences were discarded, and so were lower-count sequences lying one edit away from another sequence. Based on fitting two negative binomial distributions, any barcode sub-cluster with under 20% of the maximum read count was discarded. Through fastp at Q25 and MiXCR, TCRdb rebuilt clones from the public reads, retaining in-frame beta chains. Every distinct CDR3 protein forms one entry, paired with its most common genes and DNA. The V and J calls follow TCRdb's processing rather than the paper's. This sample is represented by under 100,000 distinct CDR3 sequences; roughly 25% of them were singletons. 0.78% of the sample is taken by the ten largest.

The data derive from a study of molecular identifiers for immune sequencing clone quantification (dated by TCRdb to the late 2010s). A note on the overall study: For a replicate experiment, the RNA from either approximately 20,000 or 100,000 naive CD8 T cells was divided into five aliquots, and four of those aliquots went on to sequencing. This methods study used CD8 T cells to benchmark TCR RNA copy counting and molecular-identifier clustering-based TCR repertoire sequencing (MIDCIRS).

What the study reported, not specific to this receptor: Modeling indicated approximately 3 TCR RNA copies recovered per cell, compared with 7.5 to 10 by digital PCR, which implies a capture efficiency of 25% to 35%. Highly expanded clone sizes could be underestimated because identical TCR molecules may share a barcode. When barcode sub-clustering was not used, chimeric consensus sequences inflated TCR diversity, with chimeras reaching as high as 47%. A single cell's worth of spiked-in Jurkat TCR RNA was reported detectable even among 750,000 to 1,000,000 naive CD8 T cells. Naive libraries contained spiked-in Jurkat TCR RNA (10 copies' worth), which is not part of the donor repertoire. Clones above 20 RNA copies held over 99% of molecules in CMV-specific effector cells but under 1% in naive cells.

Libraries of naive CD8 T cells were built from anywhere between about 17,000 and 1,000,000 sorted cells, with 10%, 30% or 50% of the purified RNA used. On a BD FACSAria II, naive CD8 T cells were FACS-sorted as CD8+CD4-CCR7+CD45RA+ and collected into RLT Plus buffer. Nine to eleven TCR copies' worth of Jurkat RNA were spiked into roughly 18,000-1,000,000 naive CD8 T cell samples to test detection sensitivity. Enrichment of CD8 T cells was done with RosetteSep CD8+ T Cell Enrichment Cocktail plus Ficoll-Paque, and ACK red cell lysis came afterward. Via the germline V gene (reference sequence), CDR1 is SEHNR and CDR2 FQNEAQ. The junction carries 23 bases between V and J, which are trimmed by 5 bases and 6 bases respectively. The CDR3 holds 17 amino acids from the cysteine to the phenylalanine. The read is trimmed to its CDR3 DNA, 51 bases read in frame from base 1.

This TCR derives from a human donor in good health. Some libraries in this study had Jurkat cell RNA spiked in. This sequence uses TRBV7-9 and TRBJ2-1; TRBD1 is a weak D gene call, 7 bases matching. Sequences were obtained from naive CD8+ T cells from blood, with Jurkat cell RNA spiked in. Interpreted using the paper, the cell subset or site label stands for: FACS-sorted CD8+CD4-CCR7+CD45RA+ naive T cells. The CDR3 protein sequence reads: CASSPGDSSVAANEQFF. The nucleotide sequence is TGTGCCAGCAGCCCGGGGGACAGTTCTGTTGCGGCCAATGAGCAGTTCTTC.